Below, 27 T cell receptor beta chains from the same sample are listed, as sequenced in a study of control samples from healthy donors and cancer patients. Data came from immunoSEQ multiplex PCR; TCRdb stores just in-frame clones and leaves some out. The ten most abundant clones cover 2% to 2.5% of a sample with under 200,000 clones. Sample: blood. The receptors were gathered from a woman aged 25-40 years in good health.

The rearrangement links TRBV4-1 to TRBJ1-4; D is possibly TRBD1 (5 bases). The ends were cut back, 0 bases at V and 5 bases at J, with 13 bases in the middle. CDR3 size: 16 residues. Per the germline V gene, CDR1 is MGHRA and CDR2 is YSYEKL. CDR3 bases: TGCGCCAGCAGCCAAGATTGGAGGGGCGCAAATGAAAAACTGTTTTTT. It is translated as CASSQDWRGANEKLFF.

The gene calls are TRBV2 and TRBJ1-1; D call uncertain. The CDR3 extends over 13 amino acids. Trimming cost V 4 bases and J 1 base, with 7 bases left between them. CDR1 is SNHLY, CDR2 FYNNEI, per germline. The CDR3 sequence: CASSVQTNTEAFF. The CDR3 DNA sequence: TGTGCCAGCAGTGTCCAGACGAACACTGAAGCTTTCTTT.

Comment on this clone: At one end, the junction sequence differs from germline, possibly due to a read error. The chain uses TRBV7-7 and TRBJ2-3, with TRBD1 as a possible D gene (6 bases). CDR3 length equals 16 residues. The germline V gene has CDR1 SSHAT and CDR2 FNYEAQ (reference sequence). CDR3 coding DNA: TGTGCTAGCAGCTCCGGAACAGGGATTCGCACAGATACGCAGTATTTT. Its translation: CASSSGTGIRTDTQYF.

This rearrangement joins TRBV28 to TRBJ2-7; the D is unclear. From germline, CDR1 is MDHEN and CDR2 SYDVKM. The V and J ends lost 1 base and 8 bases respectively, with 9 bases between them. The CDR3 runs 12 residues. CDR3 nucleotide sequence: TGTGCCAGCAGTTTATCGTGGAACCAGCAGTACTTC. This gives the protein CASSLSWNQQYF. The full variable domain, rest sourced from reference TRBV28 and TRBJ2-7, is DVKVTQSSRYLVKRTGEKVFLECVQDMDHENMFWYRQDPGLGLRLIYFSYDVKMKEKGDIPEGYSVSREKKERFSLILESASTNQTSMYLCASSLSWNQQYFGPGTRLTVT.

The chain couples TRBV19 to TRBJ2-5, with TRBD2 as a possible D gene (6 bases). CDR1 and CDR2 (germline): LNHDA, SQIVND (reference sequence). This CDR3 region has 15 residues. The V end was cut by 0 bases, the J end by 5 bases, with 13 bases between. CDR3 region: CASSIDWRGLETQYF. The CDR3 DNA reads TGTGCCAGTAGTATAGACTGGAGGGGTCTGGAGACCCAGTACTTC.

CDR3 residues: CASSLQGIRSPLHF. The CDR3 DNA reads as TGTGCCAGCAGTCTCCAAGGTATCCGATCACCCCTCCACTTT. The rearrangement links TRBV28 to TRBJ1-6; D gene unclear. Germline CDR1 is MDHEN and CDR2 is SYDVKM. This CDR3 contains 14 residues. With 5 bases removed from V and 10 bases from J, the gap between germline ends came to 15 bases.

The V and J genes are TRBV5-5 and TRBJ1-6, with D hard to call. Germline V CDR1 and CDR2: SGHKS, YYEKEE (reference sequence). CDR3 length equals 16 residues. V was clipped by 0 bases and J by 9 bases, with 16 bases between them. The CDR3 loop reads CASSLAHGGVGSPLHF. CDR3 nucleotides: TGTGCCAGCAGCTTGGCCCACGGCGGAGTAGGTTCACCCCTCCACTTT.

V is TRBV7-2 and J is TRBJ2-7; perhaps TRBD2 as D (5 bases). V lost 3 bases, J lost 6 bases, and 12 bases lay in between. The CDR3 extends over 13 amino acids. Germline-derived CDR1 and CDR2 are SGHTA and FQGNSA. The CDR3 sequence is CASSFREPGEQYF. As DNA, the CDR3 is TGTGCCAGCAGCTTTCGGGAACCTGGCGAGCAGTACTTC.

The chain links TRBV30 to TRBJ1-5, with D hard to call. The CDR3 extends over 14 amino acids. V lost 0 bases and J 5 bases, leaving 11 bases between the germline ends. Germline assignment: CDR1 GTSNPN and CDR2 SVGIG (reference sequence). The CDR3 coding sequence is TGTGCCTGGAGTGTCGGTTCGACCGATCAGCCCCAGCATTTT. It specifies CAWSVGSTDQPQHF. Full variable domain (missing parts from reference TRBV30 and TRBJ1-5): SQTIHQWPATLVQPVGSPLSLECTVEGTSNPNLYWYRQAAGRGLQLLFYSVGIGQISSEVPQNLSASRPQDRQFILSSKKLLLSDSGFYLCAWSVGSTDQPQHFGDGTRLSIL.

The CDR3 protein is CASSSGREAFF. The CDR3 nucleotides read TGTGCCAGTAGTTCCGGTCGAGAAGCTTTCTTT. V and J are TRBV19 and TRBJ1-1; no definite D call. Germline loops: CDR1 LNHDA, CDR2 SQIVND (reference sequence). This CDR3 comprises 11 residues. V lost 5 bases and J 8 bases, leaving 9 bases between the germline ends.

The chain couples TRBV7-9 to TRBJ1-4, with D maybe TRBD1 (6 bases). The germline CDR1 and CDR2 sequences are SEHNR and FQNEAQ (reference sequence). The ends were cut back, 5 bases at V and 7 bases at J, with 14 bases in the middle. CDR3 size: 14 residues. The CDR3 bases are TGTGCCAGCAGCCCGGACAGAGGGAGTGAAAAACTGTTTTTT. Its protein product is CASSPDRGSEKLFF.

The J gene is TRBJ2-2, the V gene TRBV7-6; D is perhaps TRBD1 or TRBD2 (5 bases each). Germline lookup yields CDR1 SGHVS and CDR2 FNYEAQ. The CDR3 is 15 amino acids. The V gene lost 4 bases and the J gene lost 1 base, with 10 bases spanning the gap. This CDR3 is CASSSRDGNTGELFF. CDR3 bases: TGTGCCAGCAGCTCGAGGGACGGGAACACCGGGGAGCTGTTTTTT.

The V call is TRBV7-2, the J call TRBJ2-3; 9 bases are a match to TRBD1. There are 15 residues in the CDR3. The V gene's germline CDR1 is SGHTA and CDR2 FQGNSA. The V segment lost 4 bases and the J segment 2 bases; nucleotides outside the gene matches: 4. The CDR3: CASSSRTGATDTQYF. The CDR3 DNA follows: TGTGCCAGCAGCTCCAGGACAGGGGCCACAGATACGCAGTATTTT.

Written as DNA, the CDR3 is TGTGCCACCAGTGACCCTAGCGGGGGCGGCACCGGGGAGCTGTTTTTT. Translation: CATSDPSGGGTGELFF. The V gene is TRBV24-1, the J gene TRBJ2-2; 10 positions agree with TRBD2. Per the germline V gene, CDR1 is KGHDR and CDR2 is SFDVKD. The J segment lost 4 bases and the V segment lost 4 bases, leaving 5 bases of the junction unmatched. CDR3 length equals 16 residues.

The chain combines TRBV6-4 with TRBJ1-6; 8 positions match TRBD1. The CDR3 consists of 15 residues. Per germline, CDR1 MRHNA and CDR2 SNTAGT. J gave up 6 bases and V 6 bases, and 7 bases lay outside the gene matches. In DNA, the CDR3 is TGTGCCAGCAGGGAACAGGGGGTTAGTAATTCACCCCTCCACTTT. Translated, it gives CASREQGVSNSPLHF.

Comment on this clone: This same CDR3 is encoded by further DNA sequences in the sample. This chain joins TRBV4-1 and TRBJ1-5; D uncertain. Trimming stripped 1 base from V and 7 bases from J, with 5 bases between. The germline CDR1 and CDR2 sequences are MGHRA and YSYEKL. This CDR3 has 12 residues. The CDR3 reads CASSQGGQPQHF. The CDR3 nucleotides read TGCGCCAGCAGCCAAGGGGGACAGCCCCAGCATTTT.

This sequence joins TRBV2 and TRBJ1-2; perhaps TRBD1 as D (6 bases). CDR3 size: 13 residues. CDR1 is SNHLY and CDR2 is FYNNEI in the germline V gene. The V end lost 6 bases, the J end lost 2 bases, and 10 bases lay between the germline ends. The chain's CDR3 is CASSYTGNYGYTF. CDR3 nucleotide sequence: TGTGCCAGCAGCTATACAGGGAACTATGGCTACACCTTC.

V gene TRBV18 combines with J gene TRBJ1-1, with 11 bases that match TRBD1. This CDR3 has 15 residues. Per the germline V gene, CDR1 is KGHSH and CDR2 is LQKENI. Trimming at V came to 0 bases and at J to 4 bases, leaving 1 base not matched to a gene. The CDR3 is CASSPPGTGGTEAFF. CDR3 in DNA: TGTGCCAGCTCACCACCGGGGACAGGGGGCACTGAAGCTTTCTTT.

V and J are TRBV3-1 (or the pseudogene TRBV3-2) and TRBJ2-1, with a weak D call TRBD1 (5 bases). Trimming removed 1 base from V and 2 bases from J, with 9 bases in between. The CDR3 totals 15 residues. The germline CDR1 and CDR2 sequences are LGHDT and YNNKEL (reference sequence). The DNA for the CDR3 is TGTGCCAGCAGCCAAGCAGGGTCCCCCTACAATGAGCAGTTCTTC. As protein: CASSQAGSPYNEQFF.

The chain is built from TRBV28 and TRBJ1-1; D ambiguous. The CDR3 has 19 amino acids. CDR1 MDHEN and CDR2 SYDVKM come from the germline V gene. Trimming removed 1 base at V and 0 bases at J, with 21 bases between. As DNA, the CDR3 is TGTGCCAGCAGTTTATTAAAGGTAATCGAGGGTTTCATGAACACTGAAGCTTTCTTT. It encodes CASSLLKVIEGFMNTEAFF.

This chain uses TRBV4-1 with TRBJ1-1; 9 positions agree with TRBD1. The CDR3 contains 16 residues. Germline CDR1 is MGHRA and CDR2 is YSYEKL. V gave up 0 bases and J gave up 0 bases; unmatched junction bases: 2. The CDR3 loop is CASSQERTGVNTEAFF. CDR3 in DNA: TGCGCCAGCAGCCAAGAGAGGACAGGGGTGAACACTGAAGCTTTCTTT.

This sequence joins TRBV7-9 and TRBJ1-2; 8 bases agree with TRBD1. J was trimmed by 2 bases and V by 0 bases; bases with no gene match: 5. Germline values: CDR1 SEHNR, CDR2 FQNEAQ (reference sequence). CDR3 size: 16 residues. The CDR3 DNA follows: TGTGCCAGCAGCTTAGCGGTCGCAGGGGGCAACTATGGCTACACCTTC. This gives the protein CASSLAVAGGNYGYTF.

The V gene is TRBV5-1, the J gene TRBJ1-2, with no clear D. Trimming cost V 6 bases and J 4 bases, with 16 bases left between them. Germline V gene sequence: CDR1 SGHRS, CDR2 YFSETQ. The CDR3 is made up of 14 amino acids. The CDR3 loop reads CASKPGGEPYGYTF. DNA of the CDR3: TGCGCCAGCAAACCGGGCGGGGAACCCTATGGCTACACCTTC.

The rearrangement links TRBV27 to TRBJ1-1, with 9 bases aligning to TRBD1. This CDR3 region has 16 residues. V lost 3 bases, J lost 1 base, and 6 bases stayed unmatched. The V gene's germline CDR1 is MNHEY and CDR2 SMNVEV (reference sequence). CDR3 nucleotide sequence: TGTGCCAGCAGTTTGCGACCGGGACAGGGGAACACTGAAGCTTTCTTT. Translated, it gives CASSLRPGQGNTEAFF.

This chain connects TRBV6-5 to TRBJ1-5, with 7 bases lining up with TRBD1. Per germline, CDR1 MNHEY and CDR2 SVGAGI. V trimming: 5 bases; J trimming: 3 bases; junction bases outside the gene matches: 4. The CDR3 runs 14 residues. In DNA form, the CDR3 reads TGTGCCAGCAGTCGCGACAGGGCCAATCAGCCCCAGCATTTT. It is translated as CASSRDRANQPQHF.

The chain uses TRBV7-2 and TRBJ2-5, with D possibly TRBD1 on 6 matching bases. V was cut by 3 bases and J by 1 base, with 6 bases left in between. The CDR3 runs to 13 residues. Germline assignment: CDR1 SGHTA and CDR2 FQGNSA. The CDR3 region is CASSLGAQETQYF. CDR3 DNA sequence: TGTGCCAGCAGCTTGGGGGCCCAAGAGACCCAGTACTTC. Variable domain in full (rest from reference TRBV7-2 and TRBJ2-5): GAGVSQSPSNKVTEKGKDVELRCDPISGHTALYWYRQSLGQGLEFLIYFQGNSAPDKSGLPSDRFSAERTGGSVSTLTIQRTQQEDSAVYLCASSLGAQETQYFGPGTRLLVL.

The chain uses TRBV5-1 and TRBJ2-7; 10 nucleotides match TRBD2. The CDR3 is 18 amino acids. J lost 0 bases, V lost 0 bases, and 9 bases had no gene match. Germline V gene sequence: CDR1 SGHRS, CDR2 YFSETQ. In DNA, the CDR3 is TGCGCCAGCAGCTTGGGGGCTAGCGGGGGAACCACCTCCTACGAGCAGTACTTC. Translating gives CASSLGASGGTTSYEQYF.